Each of the 21 T cell receptor beta chains below was sequenced from the same sample in a study of regulatory T cells in long-lasting Graves disease. Through Arm-PCR of CDR3 regions and iRepertoire HTBI primers, TCR beta libraries were built. Via MiXCR, TCRdb re-called the multiplex PCR reads, giving one row per CDR3 protein. Among about 220,000 distinct CDR3 sequences listed, approximately 19% were seen once. Indicated time point: newly diagnosed GD, antithyroid drugs for less than 3 months. The TCR library was prepared using RNA isolated from PBMCs. This sample was shared with a second study, whose subject was T cells in Graves' hyperthyroidism and ophthalmopathy.

The sample consisted of peripheral blood mononuclear cells (PBMCs), taken at new diagnosis, from a patient treated with antithyroid drugs. Receptors were obtained from a woman aged 30 to 39 with Graves disease.

This clonotype was recorded at least ten times. This sequence joins TRBV2 and TRBJ1-1; D remains ambiguous. V gave up 9 bases and J gave up 4 bases, with 9 bases separating them. Germline loops: CDR1 SNHLY, CDR2 FYNNEI. The CDR3 has 11 residues. CDR3 coding DNA: TGTGCCAGTTACTCGGGCACTGAAGCTTTCTTT. As protein: CASYSGTEAFF.

This clonotype was seen a handful of times. This chain uses TRBV19 with TRBJ2-7, with 7 bases fitting TRBD1. The CDR3 consists of 12 residues. Looked up from germline, CDR1 is LNHDA and CDR2 is SQIVND (reference sequence). Trimming took 8 bases from V and 4 from J; bases not matched to a gene: 5. CDR3 sequence (DNA): TGTGCCAGTCAGTCCAGGGGGTACGAGCAGTACTTC. This encodes CASQSRGYEQYF.

This clonotype was recorded at least ten times. The chain is built from TRBV7-9 and TRBJ1-5; possibly TRBD1 for D (6 bases). CDR3 length: 14 amino acids. The ends were cut back, 5 bases at V and 7 bases at J, with 15 bases in the middle. The germline V gene has CDR1 SEHNR and CDR2 FQNEAQ (reference sequence). CDR3 DNA sequence: TGTGCCAGCAGCGACTTAATGGGGGCCCAGCCCCAGCATTTT. It yields the protein CASSDLMGAQPQHF.

There are many counts of this clonotype. The V and J genes are TRBV27 and TRBJ2-5; 9 bases agree with TRBD2. The CDR3 is 16 residues long. Germline V gives CDR1 MNHEY, CDR2 SMNVEV (reference sequence). After removal of 6 bases from V and 5 bases from J, the junction contained 13 bases not matched to a gene. The CDR3: CASRGGGGRAVETQYF. CDR3 coding DNA: TGTGCCAGCAGGGGCGGGGGCGGGAGGGCCGTGGAGACCCAGTACTTC.

Details on this clonotype: The conserved phenylalanine or tryptophan is not found at the CDR3 terminus, so this likely reflects a read error. The chain employs TRBV5-6 and TRBJ1-1; no definite D call. This CDR3 region has 13 residues. Germline CDR1 and CDR2: SGHDT and YYEEEE. With 4 bases removed from V and 5 bases from J, the gap between germline ends came to 12 bases. CDR3: CASSQSPMTEAFL. CDR3 bases: TGTGCCAGCAGCCAAAGCCCCATGACTGAAGCTTTCTTG.

For this clonotype: With only one base between it and a far larger clone, this is likely a read error. The chain is built from TRBV5-1 and TRBJ1-2, with 7 bases identical to TRBD1. Germline values: CDR1 SGHRS, CDR2 YFSETQ. This CDR3 spans 13 amino acids. The CDR3 DNA reads as TGTGCCAGCAGTTCCGGACAGGTCTGTGGCTACACCTTC. Translation gives CASSSGQVCGYTF.

This clonotype was seen at least ten times. The chain combines TRBV7-2 with TRBJ2-7; 10 positions match TRBD2. The CDR3 has 19 residues. From germline, CDR1 is SGHTA and CDR2 FQGNSA. Germline trimming cut 1 base from V and 6 bases from J; bases unmatched to any gene: 18. The CDR3 loop is CASSLGPTRLAGRTSEQYF. As DNA, the CDR3 is TGTGCCAGCAGCTTAGGCCCCACCCGACTAGCGGGTCGGACCAGCGAGCAGTACTTC.

On this clonotype: Its ends do not fully match the called genes, so a read error is possible. This chain links TRBV15 with TRBJ1-4; 7 nucleotides agree with TRBD1. CDR1 is LNHNV and CDR2 is YYDKDF in the germline V gene (reference sequence). The CDR3 extends over 15 amino acids. The CDR3, as DNA: TGTGCCGCCAGCAGACTAGGACAGGTGGATGAAAGACTATTTTTT. The encoded protein is CAASRLGQVDERLFF.

In this sample, this clonotype turned up many times. V is TRBV27 and J is TRBJ1-1, with D perhaps matching TRBD1 (5 bases). CDR3 length equals 16 residues. The V end was cut by 10 bases, the J end by 3 bases, with 24 bases between. Looked up from germline, CDR1 is MNHEY and CDR2 is SMNVEV (reference sequence). The CDR3: CAIQPYPRARDTEAFF. For the CDR3, the DNA is TGTGCCATCCAACCTTACCCCAGGGCACGGGACACTGAAGCTTTCTTT.

This clonotype was counted between two and nine times. The CDR3, as DNA: TGTGCCAGCAGTCCTGACAGGGGGCTTATGAACACTGAAGCTTTCTTT. Encoded protein: CASSPDRGLMNTEAFF. The V and J genes are TRBV12-3 or TRBV12-4 and TRBJ1-1; 10 bases fit TRBD1. The CDR3 has 16 residues. J gave up 0 bases and V 5 bases, and 6 bases lay outside the gene matches.

This clonotype has a count of ten or more. This chain uses TRBV28 with TRBJ2-5; D may be TRBD1 (5 bases). CDR3 length equals 16 residues. Trimming shortened V by 7 bases and J by 1 base, and 19 bases separated the two germline ends. Germline V gene sequence: CDR1 MDHEN, CDR2 SYDVKM. The CDR3 DNA follows: TGTGCCAGCAAGATAGGGGAAAAGGAGCCCCAAGAGACCCAGTACTTC. Its protein is CASKIGEKEPQETQYF.

This clonotype was seen repeatedly, ten times or more. This chain connects TRBV7-8 to TRBJ2-5; 7 nucleotides line up with TRBD1. With 1 base clipped from V and 3 bases from J, the junction kept 5 bases outside the gene matches. There are 15 residues in the CDR3. The V gene's germline CDR1 is SGHVS and CDR2 FQNEAQ. CDR3 coding DNA: TGTGCCAGCAGCTTAGTACAGGGGAGCGAAGAGACCCAGTACTTC. It codes for CASSLVQGSEETQYF.

This clonotype was observed at least ten times. The V and J genes are TRBV9 and TRBJ2-3; D gene ambiguous. This CDR3 contains 15 residues. CDR1 SGDLS and CDR2 YYNGEE come from the germline V gene. Trimming took off 2 bases at V and 2 bases at J, with 12 bases between the two ends. The CDR3 region is CASSVDPRATDTQYF. Written as DNA, the CDR3 is TGTGCCAGCAGCGTCGATCCACGCGCCACAGATACGCAGTATTTT.

CDR3 amino acids: CASSSWTSGSINEQYF. In DNA form, the CDR3 reads TGTGCCAGCAGCTCTTGGACTAGCGGGAGTATCAACGAGCAGTACTTC. The chain links TRBV7-2 to TRBJ2-7; 13 bases are shared with TRBD2. Germline CDR1 reads SGHTA; CDR2 reads FQGNSA. Trimming removed 4 bases from V and 5 bases from J; junction bases left unmatched: 8. This CDR3 is built from 16 residues.

This clonotype was seen repeatedly, ten times or more. V gene TRBV28 combines with J gene TRBJ1-4; D perhaps matches TRBD1 (5 bases). CDR3 size: 16 residues. Germline V gene lookup returns CDR1 MDHEN and CDR2 SYDVKM. Trimming removed 4 bases at V and 3 bases at J, with 15 bases between. The CDR3 DNA sequence: TGTGCCAGCAGTTCGTCCCAAGGGGTTTCTAATGAAAAACTGTTTTTT. Protein sequence: CASSSSQGVSNEKLFF.

This clonotype was observed a handful of times. The chain combines TRBV6-1 with TRBJ1-2; D might be TRBD1 (5 bases). The germline CDR1 and CDR2 sequences are MNHNS and SASEGT. The germline V and J ends were trimmed by 8 bases and 6 bases, with 19 bases remaining between them. This CDR3 contains 14 residues. The CDR3 DNA sequence: TGTGCCAGCCTCCGAGGAGGGACGCAAGATGGCTACACCTTC. Protein product: CASLRGGTQDGYTF.

This clonotype has a count of ten or more. The CDR3 reads CASSAHRWRDSYNSPLHF. CDR3 nucleotide sequence: TGTGCCAGCAGCGCCCATCGCTGGAGGGACTCCTATAATTCACCCCTCCACTTT. V usage is TRBV5-6 and J usage is TRBJ1-6; D remains unclear. Per germline, CDR1 SGHDT and CDR2 YYEEEE. The V gene lost 4 bases and the J gene lost 0 bases, with 17 bases spanning the gap. The length of the CDR3 is 18 residues.

In the case of this clonotype: The junction departs from the called germline gene at one end, perhaps through a read error. The CDR3 spells CASSYSSASYGYTF. DNA of the CDR3: TGTGCCAGCAGCTACTCGTCAGCAAGCTATGGCTACACCTTC. The V call is TRBV6-2 or TRBV6-3, the J call TRBJ1-2; unclear D gene. The germline gives CDR1 MNHEY, CDR2 SVGEGT. The CDR3 runs to 14 residues.

A word on this clonotype: Only one base separates this from a far larger clonotype, so it likely reflects a read error. The conserved phenylalanine or tryptophan is not found at the CDR3 terminus, so this likely reflects a read error. This sequence joins TRBV7-9 and TRBJ2-1; 8 positions match TRBD2. The J call may be wrong; the DNA end is better matched by TRBJ2-5. The V gene's germline CDR1 is SEHNR and CDR2 FQNEAQ (reference sequence). The CDR3 runs 16 residues. The CDR3 nucleotides read TGTGCCAGCAGCCCCCTAGTGGGAGCGGGGGATGAGACCCAGTACTCC. Residues: CASSPLVGAGDETQYS.

This clonotype came up many times. The chain uses TRBV30 and TRBJ2-3, with D tentatively TRBD2 (5 bases). The CDR3 totals 13 residues. CDR1 GTSNPN and CDR2 SVGIG come from the germline V gene (reference sequence). CDR3 protein: CAAERDSADTQYF. CDR3 DNA sequence: TGTGCGGCAGAGAGGGATTCCGCAGATACGCAGTATTTT.

J is TRBJ1-6 and V is TRBV7-8; 9 bases line up with TRBD1. V gave up 3 bases and J gave up 5 bases; unmatched junction bases: 2. The CDR3 is made up of 15 amino acids. Germline V gives CDR1 SGHVS, CDR2 FQNEAQ. The CDR3 coding sequence is TGTGCCAGCAGCTTCCGGGACAGGGATAATTCACCCCTCCACTTT. This translates into CASSFRDRDNSPLHF.